This is a list of T cell receptor beta chains from one sample in a study of radiotherapy plus CTLA-4 blockade in lung cancer. Clones were read by immunoSEQ multiplex PCR, and TCRdb kept only the in-frame ones, dropping some. The sample shows 60,000 to 70,000 clones, 79% of them seen only once. This specimen was peripheral blood, taken from a patient treated with radiotherapy plus ipilimumab. The receptor source for this set is a human donor with non-small cell lung cancer who had a complete response to radiotherapy plus ipilimumab. The CDR3 runs from the conserved cysteine through the conserved F or W. Each record gives: clone size, V gene, J gene, D gene, CDR3 protein, CDR3 DNA. D genes are given only for firm matches. Where a row states a size, it is once, few, many or the class of an expanded clone; other rows omit it.

-,TRBV27,TRBJ1-1,-,CASSLRAGPNTEAFF,TGTGCCAGCAGTTTGAGGGCGGGTCCAAACACTGAAGCTTTCTTT
-,TRBV30,TRBJ1-4,TRBD1,CAWGRTGRNEKLFF,TGTGCCTGGGGCAGGACAGGGCGAAATGAAAAACTGTTTTTT
once,TRBV7-7,TRBJ1-2,-,CASSLGQSYGYTF,TGTGCTAGCAGCTTAGGACAGAGCTATGGCTACACCTTC
-,TRBV30,TRBJ1-6,-,CAWSVGPNSPLHF,TGTGCCTGGAGTGTGGGCCCAAATTCACCCCTCCACTTT
-,TRBV28,TRBJ1-6,-,CASRRQVYNSPLHF,TGTGCCAGCAGGCGACAGGTCTATAATTCACCCCTCCACTTT
-,TRBV10-2,TRBJ2-7,-,CASTWGREVYEQYF,TGCGCCAGCACGTGGGGGCGAGAGGTCTACGAGCAGTACTTC
-,TRBV2,TRBJ2-1,-,CASSEDLRYNEQFF,TGTGCCAGCAGTGAAGACCTCCGATACAATGAGCAGTTCTTC
-,TRBV5-4,TRBJ1-4,-,CASSLGGQNNEKLFF,TGTGCCAGCAGCCTTGGTGGGCAGAATAATGAAAAACTGTTTTTT
-,TRBV6-1,TRBJ2-1,TRBD2,CASSQFGGGYNEQFF,TGTGCCAGCAGCCAATTCGGCGGGGGGTACAATGAGCAGTTCTTC
-,TRBV18,TRBJ1-1,-,CASSDQRAPNTEAFF,TGTGCCAGCTCAGACCAACGGGCGCCGAACACTGAAGCTTTCTTT
once,TRBV5-1,TRBJ2-7,TRBD1,CASSLETGDTYEQYF,TGCGCCAGCAGCTTGGAGACAGGGGATACCTACGAGCAGTACTTC
-,TRBV6-5,TRBJ1-2,-,CASSLDQGPGGGYTF,TGTGCCAGCAGCCTCGACCAGGGCCCTGGGGGTGGCTACACCTTC
once,TRBV5-5,TRBJ2-7,-,CASSLDGQPNYEQYF,TGTGCCAGCAGCTTGGACGGTCAGCCGAACTACGAGCAGTACTTC
few,TRBV6-5,TRBJ1-2,TRBD1,CASSYDLLQGDYGYTF,TGTGCCAGCAGTTACGACTTGCTCCAGGGGGACTATGGCTACACCTTC
few,TRBV18,TRBJ1-2,TRBD1,CASQDGQGYGYTF,TGTGCCAGCCAGGACGGACAGGGATATGGCTACACCTTC
-,TRBV11-2,TRBJ2-5,-,CASSFGPYQETQYF,TGTGCCAGCAGCTTCGGACCGTATCAAGAGACCCAGTACTTC
few,TRBV19,TRBJ1-6,-,CASSSQGRNSPLHF,TGTGCCAGTAGTAGCCAGGGACGTAATTCACCCCTCCACTTT
medium-sized,TRBV9,TRBJ1-3,-,CASSGSLGAGGNTIYF,TGTGCCAGCAGCGGGTCTCTGGGGGCGGGAGGAAACACCATATATTTT
-,TRBV19,TRBJ1-5,-,CASSIEERQPQHF,TGTGCCAGTAGTATAGAAGAACGTCAGCCCCAGCATTTT
-,TRBV7-2,TRBJ2-5,TRBD2,CASSPQAGGPQETQYF,TGTGCCAGCAGCCCCCAAGCGGGGGGGCCCCAAGAGACCCAGTACTTC
-,TRBV5-6,TRBJ2-2,TRBD1,CASTRGWGQGGNTGELFF,TGTGCCAGCACCAGAGGATGGGGACAGGGGGGAAACACCGGGGAGCTGTTTTTT
-,TRBV4-3,TRBJ1-5,TRBD1,CASSRQGSNQPQHF,TGCGCCAGCAGTAGACAGGGGAGCAATCAGCCCCAGCATTTT
-,TRBV30,TRBJ1-5,-,CAWSGHKGSSPQHF,TGTGCCTGGAGTGGGCATAAAGGGTCCTCTCCCCAGCATTTT
-,TRBV10-3,TRBJ2-7,TRBD1,CAISDSDRVGAREQYF,TGTGCCATCAGTGACTCCGACAGGGTCGGCGCGAGGGAGCAGTACTTC
-,TRBV11-2,TRBJ1-3,TRBD1,CASSTGAGNTIYF,TGTGCCAGCAGTACAGGGGCTGGAAACACCATATATTTT
-,TRBV29-1,TRBJ2-1,TRBD2,CSVVGSLAGVGQFF,TGCAGCGTTGTCGGGTCGCTAGCGGGGGTGGGGCAGTTCTTC
-,TRBV15,TRBJ1-4,-,CATSLSKGLTNEKLFF,TGTGCCACCAGCCTTTCCAAGGGACTGACTAATGAAAAACTGTTTTTT
-,TRBV6-5,TRBJ1-5,TRBD1,CASRPPGTGAQPQHF,TGTGCCAGCAGGCCTCCCGGGACAGGGGCTCAGCCCCAGCATTTT
-,TRBV2,TRBJ1-5,TRBD1,CASSIRAGGVSGQPQHF,TGTGCCAGCAGTATCCGGGCAGGGGGCGTCTCTGGTCAGCCCCAGCATTTT
-,TRBV5-6,TRBJ1-2,-,CASSLGSLGYTF,TGTGCCAGCAGCTTGGGCTCCTTGGGCTACACCTTC
-,TRBV9,TRBJ1-6,-,CASSVGQYGGLYSPLHF,TGTGCCAGCAGCGTAGGCCAGTACGGGGGGCTTTATTCACCCCTCCACTTT
-,TRBV30,TRBJ2-1,TRBD2,CAWSVFGGGGNEQFF,TGTGCCTGGAGTGTATTTGGCGGGGGAGGCAATGAGCAGTTCTTC
once,TRBV6-1,TRBJ1-1,-,CASSEGGAYTEAFF,TGTGCCAGCAGTGAAGGAGGTGCCTACACTGAAGCTTTCTTT
-,TRBV5-6,TRBJ1-5,-,CASSWGGEPQHF,TGTGCCAGCAGCTGGGGGGGGGAGCCCCAGCATTTT
-,TRBV5-1,TRBJ1-4,-,CASSLGGQFNEKLFF,TGCGCCAGCAGCTTGGGCGGACAGTTTAATGAAAAACTGTTTTTT
few,TRBV28,TRBJ1-5,TRBD1,CASRDRDRSYSNQPQHF,TGTGCCAGCAGGGACCGGGACAGGAGTTATAGCAATCAGCCCCAGCATTTT
-,TRBV4-1,TRBJ1-1,-,CASSPGKGTLNTEAFF,TGCGCCAGCAGCCCCGGGAAAGGGACACTGAACACTGAAGCTTTCTTT
-,TRBV7-9,TRBJ2-3,TRBD2,CASSPIAGERDTQYF,TGTGCCAGCAGCCCGATAGCGGGAGAAAGAGATACGCAGTATTTT
-,TRBV20-1,TRBJ1-4,-,CSTGINEKLFF,TGCAGCACAGGGATTAATGAAAAACTGTTTTTT
-,TRBV6-5,TRBJ2-1,-,CASSYVGDPLEQFF,TGTGCCAGCAGTTACGTCGGTGACCCCTTGGAGCAGTTCTTC
-,TRBV5-1,TRBJ2-5,-,CASSLIIGETQYF,TGCGCCAGCAGCTTGATCATCGGGGAGACCCAGTACTTC
-,TRBV7-8,TRBJ1-2,-,CASSYEGQIYGYTF,TGTGCCAGCAGCTACGAAGGACAGATCTATGGCTACACCTTC
-,TRBV19,TRBJ2-4,-,CASSILDTEDIQYF,TGTGCCAGTAGTATCCTAGACACCGAGGACATTCAGTACTTC
-,TRBV30,TRBJ1-2,-,CGGGGNGYTF,TGTGGAGGAGGGGGGAATGGCTACACCTTC
-,TRBV28,TRBJ1-5,-,CASSFGAGLGSNQPQHF,-
-,TRBV19,TRBJ1-2,-,CASNPLQLGSYGYTF,TGTGCCAGTAACCCCCTCCAGTTGGGCAGCTATGGCTACACCTTC
-,TRBV30,TRBJ1-1,-,CAWSENLGVTEAFF,TGTGCCTGGAGTGAAAACTTGGGAGTCACTGAAGCTTTCTTT
-,TRBV13,TRBJ2-3,-,CASSLGYLRWDRGDTQYF,TGTGCCAGCAGCTTAGGGTACCTACGGTGGGATCGGGGAGATACGCAGTATTTT
-,TRBV7-9,TRBJ2-1,TRBD2,CASSAPTSGNYNEQFF,TGTGCCAGCAGCGCCCCGACTAGCGGCAACTACAATGAGCAGTTCTTC
-,TRBV27,TRBJ1-5,-,CASAPVNQPQHF,TGTGCCAGCGCGCCAGTTAATCAGCCCCAGCATTTT
-,TRBV2,TRBJ2-7,TRBD1,CASSVTGGLSEQYF,TGTGCCAGCAGTGTAACAGGGGGCCTTAGCGAGCAGTACTTC
-,TRBV10-3,TRBJ1-1,-,CAISESAGDTEAFF,TGTGCCATCAGTGAGTCGGCTGGGGACACTGAAGCTTTCTTT
-,TRBV15,TRBJ1-2,-,CATSRDYGFNYGYTF,TGTGCCACCAGCAGAGATTACGGGTTTAACTATGGCTACACCTTC
-,TRBV7-9,TRBJ1-4,-,CASSQQENEKLFF,TGTGCCAGCAGCCAACAAGAGAATGAAAAACTGTTTTTT
-,TRBV5-1,TRBJ2-3,-,CASSSRTQRGTDTQYF,TGCGCCAGCAGCTCACGGACCCAACGGGGCACAGATACGCAGTATTTT
-,TRBV2,TRBJ2-7,-,CASSDFEAGAREQYF,TGTGCCAGCAGTGATTTTGAGGCAGGGGCGAGAGAGCAGTACTTC
-,TRBV18,TRBJ2-6,-,CASSPADSRGANVLTF,TGTGCCAGCTCACCCGCCGACTCGAGAGGGGCCAACGTCCTGACTTTC
-,TRBV4-3,TRBJ2-2,-,CASSQERGTGELFF,TGCGCCAGCAGCCAAGAAAGGGGCACCGGGGAGCTGTTTTTT
-,TRBV9,TRBJ2-2,-,CASSVSGQKSGELFF,TGTGCCAGCAGCGTAAGCGGACAAAAATCCGGGGAGCTGTTTTTT
-,TRBV7-2,TRBJ1-2,TRBD1,CASSYQTGAKGGYTF,TGTGCCAGCAGCTACCAGACAGGGGCGAAGGGAGGCTACACCTTC